This entry is about one T cell receptor (beta chain). Antigen unknown. These data originate in a study of response to subunit inactivated influenza vaccine. Study results and caveats: New T cells are recruited in small numbers by each seasonal influenza vaccination, according to the authors' suggestion.

CDR1 is MGHRA, CDR2 YSYEKL, per germline. The CDR3 is 22 amino acids. Trimming took 0 bases from V and 0 from J; bases not matched to a gene: 17. A single record per CDR3 protein comes from TCRdb applying MiXCR to the RT-PCR reads. Of fewer than 800,000 distinct CDR3 sequences listed, 15% to 19% are singletons. This sequence joins TRBV4-1 and TRBJ2-7; the match to TRBD2 covers 13 bases. The TCR comes from a man in his fifties or sixties who received an inactivated influenza vaccine. Sequenced here: PBMCs from blood, sampled about 11 days after vaccination. The CDR3 protein is CASSQELLFSGTSGAYSYEQYF. The DNA of the CDR3 is TGCGCCAGCAGCCAAGAGCTCCTCTTTTCCGGGACTAGCGGGGCCTACTCCTACGAGCAGTACTTC.